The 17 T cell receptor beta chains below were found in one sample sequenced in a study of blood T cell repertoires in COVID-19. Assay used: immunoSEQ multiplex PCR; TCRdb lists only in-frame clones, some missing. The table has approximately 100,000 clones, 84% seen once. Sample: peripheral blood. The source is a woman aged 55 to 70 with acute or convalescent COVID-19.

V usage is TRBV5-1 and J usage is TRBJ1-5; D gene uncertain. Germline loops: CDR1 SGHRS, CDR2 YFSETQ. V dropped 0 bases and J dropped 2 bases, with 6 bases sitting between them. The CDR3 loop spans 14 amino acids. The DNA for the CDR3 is TGCGCCAGCAGCTTGGACGGGGGCAATCAGCCCCAGCATTTT. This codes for CASSLDGGNQPQHF.

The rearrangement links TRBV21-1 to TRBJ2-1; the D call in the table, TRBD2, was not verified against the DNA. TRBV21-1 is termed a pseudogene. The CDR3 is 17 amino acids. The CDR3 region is CASSKGSSGNNPNEQFF. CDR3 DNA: TGTGCCAGCAGCAAAGGGTCTAGCGGGAACAACCCAAATGAGCAGTTCTTC.

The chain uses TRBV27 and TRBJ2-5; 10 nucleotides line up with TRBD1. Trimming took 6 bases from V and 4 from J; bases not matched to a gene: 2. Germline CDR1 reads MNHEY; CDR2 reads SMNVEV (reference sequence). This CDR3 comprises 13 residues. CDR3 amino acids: CASRRTGGETQYF. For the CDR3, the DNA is TGTGCCAGCAGGAGGACAGGGGGAGAGACCCAGTACTTC.

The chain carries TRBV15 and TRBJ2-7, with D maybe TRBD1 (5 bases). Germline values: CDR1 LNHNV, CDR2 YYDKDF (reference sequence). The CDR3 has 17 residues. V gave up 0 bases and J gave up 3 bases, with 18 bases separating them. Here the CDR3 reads CATSREKWKGHRYEQYF. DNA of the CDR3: TGTGCCACCAGCAGAGAAAAGTGGAAGGGGCACCGCTACGAGCAGTACTTC.

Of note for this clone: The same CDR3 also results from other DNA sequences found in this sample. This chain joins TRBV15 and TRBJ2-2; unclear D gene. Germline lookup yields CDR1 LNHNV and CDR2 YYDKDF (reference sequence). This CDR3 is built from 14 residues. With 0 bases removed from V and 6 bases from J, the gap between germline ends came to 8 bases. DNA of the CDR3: TGTGCCACCAGCAGAGATCGGGTTTCCGGGGAGCTGTTTTTT. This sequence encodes CATSRDRVSGELFF.

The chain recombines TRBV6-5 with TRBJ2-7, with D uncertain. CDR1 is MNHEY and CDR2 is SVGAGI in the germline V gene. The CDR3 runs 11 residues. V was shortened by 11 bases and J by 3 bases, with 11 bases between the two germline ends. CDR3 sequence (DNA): TGTGCCCTTGAGATGAGCTACGAGCAGTACTTC. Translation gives CALEMSYEQYF.

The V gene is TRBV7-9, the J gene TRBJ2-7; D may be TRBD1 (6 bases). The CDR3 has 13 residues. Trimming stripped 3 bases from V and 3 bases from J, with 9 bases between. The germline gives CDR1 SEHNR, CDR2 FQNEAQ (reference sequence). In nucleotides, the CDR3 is TGTGCCAGCAGCTTTCGGGACAACTACGAGCAGTACTTC. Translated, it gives CASSFRDNYEQYF.

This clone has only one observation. The CDR3 region is CAISVGGNYGYTF. In nucleotides, the CDR3 is TGTGCCATCAGTGTGGGCGGGAACTATGGCTACACCTTC. The chain carries TRBV10-3 and TRBJ1-2; D is ambiguous. Looked up from germline, CDR1 is ENHRY and CDR2 is SYGVKD. The CDR3 is 13 residues long. The V gene lost 4 bases and the J gene lost 2 bases, with 8 bases spanning the gap.

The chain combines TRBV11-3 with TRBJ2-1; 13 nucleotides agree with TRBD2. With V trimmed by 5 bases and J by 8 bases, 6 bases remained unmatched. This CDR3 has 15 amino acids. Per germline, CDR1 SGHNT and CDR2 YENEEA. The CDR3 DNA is TGTGCCAGCAGCGAGAGGACTAGCGGGAGCGATGAGCAGTTCTTC. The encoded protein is CASSERTSGSDEQFF.

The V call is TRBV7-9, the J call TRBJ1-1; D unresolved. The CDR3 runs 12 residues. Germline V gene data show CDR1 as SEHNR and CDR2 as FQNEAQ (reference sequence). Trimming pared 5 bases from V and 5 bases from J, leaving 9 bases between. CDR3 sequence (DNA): TGTGCCAGCAGCAAACGGTGGACTGAAGCTTTCTTT. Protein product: CASSKRWTEAFF.

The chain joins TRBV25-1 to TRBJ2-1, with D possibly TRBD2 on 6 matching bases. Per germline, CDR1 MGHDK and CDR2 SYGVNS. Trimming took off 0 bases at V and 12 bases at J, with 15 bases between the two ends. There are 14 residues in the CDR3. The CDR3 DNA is TGTGCCAGCAGTGAATATGAGACTAGTAATCGGCAGTTCTTC. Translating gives CASSEYETSNRQFF.

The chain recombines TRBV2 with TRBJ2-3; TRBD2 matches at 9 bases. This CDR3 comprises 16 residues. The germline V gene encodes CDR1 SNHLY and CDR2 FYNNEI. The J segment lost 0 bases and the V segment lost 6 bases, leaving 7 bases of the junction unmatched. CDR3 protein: CASSRRLAVSTDTQYF. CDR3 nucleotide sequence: TGTGCCAGCAGCAGGAGACTAGCGGTGAGCACAGATACGCAGTATTTT.

The CDR3 coding sequence is TGCGCCAGCAGCCAGGTGGGGGCCGCGACAGGGAACACTGAAGCTTTCTTT. As protein: CASSQVGAATGNTEAFF. This sequence joins TRBV5-1 and TRBJ1-1, with a tentative D call TRBD1 (6 bases). The V end lost 4 bases, the J end lost 1 base, and 20 bases lay between the germline ends. The germline gives CDR1 SGHRS, CDR2 YFSETQ. CDR3 length: 17 residues.

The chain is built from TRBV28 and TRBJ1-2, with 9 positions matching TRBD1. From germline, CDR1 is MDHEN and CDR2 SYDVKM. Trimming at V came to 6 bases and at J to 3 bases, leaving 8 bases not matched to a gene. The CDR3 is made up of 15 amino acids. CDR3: CASRGTGTIYYGYTF. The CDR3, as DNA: TGTGCCAGCAGGGGGACAGGGACCATATACTATGGCTACACCTTC.

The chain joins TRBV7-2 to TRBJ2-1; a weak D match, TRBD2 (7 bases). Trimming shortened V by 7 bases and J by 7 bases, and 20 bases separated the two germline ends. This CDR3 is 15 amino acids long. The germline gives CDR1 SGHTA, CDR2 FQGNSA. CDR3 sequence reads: CASTLVGGPGNEQFF. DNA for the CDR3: TGTGCCAGCACCCTAGTGGGGGGGCCGGGGAATGAGCAGTTCTTC.

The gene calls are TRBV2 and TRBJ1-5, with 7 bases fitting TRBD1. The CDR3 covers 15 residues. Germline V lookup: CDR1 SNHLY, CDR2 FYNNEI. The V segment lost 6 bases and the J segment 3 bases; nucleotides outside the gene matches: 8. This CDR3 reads CASRATGDLNQPQHF. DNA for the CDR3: TGTGCCAGCAGGGCCACAGGGGACCTCAATCAGCCCCAGCATTTT.

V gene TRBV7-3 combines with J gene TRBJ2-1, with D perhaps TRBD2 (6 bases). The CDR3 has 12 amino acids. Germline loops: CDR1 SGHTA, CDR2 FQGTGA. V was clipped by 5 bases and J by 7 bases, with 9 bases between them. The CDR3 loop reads CASSPAGNEQFF. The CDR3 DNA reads TGTGCCAGCAGCCCTGCGGGGAATGAGCAGTTCTTC.